The clone carrying this T cell receptor beta chain was recorded at least ten times. Method: immunoSEQ multiplex PCR; TCRdb's copy keeps in-frame clones and lacks some. This sample carries 41,000 or so clones, none of them present only once. This record comes from a study of T cells after posttransplantation cyclophosphamide. The germline V gene encodes CDR1 LGHNA and CDR2 YSLEER. Trimming removed 4 bases from V and 4 bases from J; junction bases left unmatched: 5. This CDR3 is 15 amino acids long. Source material: PBMCs. This clonotype was obtained from a man aged 25-45 years in good health and a related stem cell transplant donor. This chain links TRBV4-3 with TRBJ1-4; 8 bases are a match to TRBD1. Here the CDR3 reads CASSPGQGVNEKLFF. CDR3 coding DNA: TGCGCCAGCAGCCCCGGACAGGGAGTTAATGAAAAACTGTTTTTT.